This T cell receptor (beta chain) stems from a study of blood T cell repertoires in COVID-19 (TCRdb year 2020). For context, the study as a whole: Samples from collaborators originated in the United States, Italy and Spain and spanned both the acute and convalescent phases of COVID-19. The prospective study material was composed of cDNA or gDNA derived from T cells, B-cell-depleted T cells, or PBMCs. The dataset comprised deeply sampled blood TCRbeta repertoires from subjects exposed to, actively infected with, or recovered from COVID-19. The repertoires were released in a freely available public database intended as a resource for research on the immune response to SARS-CoV-2. Samples were obtained from the ongoing ImmuneRACE study (first 160 participants) and from some 1,300 subjects provided by 6 global collaborators. A de-identified subject ID, COVID-19 status, age in years and sex were almost always included in the sample metadata. Where HLA class I and class II types were available, the types were taken from metadata supplied by the sample provider, not from assay-based typing. On the study overall, not on this receptor specifically: The quantity of clinical and demographic metadata differed by source and by participant and was supplied without curation.

Samples from volunteer blood donors who had recovered from COVID-19 were contributed by a second Seattle source. Whole blood was collected in K2EDTA tubes by collaborating institutions according to the institutions' own protocols. For TCRbeta analysis, collaborators shipped samples in one of three forms: frozen whole blood, isolated PBMCs, or DNA extracted from either of those sample types. The V end loses 1 base and the J end loses 10 bases, and a stretch of 6 bases separates them. The CDR3, cysteine through phenylalanine, is 11 amino acids long. The entry retains the CDR3 DNA only, 33 bases that are in frame from base 1. The immunoSEQ Assay, a bias-controlled multiplex PCR, was used to amplify TCRbeta CDR3 regions from genomic DNA. Per the original workflow: The number of nucleated cells in each sample was estimated from the amplification of reference gene primers within the assay. Sequence reads were collapsed and filtered to measure the absolute abundance of every unique TCRbeta CDR3 rearrangement. For each sample, productive Simpson clonality was calculated as the square root of Simpson's diversity index across productive rearrangements. The immuneACCESS repertoire file appears here via TCRdb, limited to in-frame rearrangements. These files lack a portion of the clones; in checked studies, under half of the deficit traces to unresolved V genes, and the cause of the others is not known. V and J calls plus clone size are reproduced from that table; the DNA served to infer D and trimming. Across this sample there are 250,000 to 300,000 clones, with about 89% seen only once. The top ten hold 1.5% of the sample.

To note about this clone: Its antigen is still unknown. Per-base qualities were not stored, and no clone one base away is much larger.

This sequence uses TRBV12-3 or TRBV12-4 and TRBJ2-3; a weak D assignment points to TRBD2 (6 bases agree). This TCR was sampled from a woman aged 35 to 49 who had recovered from COVID-19. Sequencing was performed on peripheral blood. The DNA reads as follows: TGTGCCAGCAGTTTAGGGGAGGCGCAGTATTTT. It codes for CASSLGEAQYF.